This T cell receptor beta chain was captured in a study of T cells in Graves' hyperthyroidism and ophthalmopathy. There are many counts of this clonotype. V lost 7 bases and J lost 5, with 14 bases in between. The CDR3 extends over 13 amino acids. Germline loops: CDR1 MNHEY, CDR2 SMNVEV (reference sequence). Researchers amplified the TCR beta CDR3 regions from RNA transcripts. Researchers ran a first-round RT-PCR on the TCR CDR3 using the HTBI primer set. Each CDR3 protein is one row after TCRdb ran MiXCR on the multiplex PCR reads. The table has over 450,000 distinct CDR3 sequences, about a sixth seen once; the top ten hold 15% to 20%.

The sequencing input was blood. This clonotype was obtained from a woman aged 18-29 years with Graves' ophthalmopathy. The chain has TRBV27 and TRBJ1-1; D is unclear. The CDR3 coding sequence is TGTGCCAGCATCCCAAGGGTGTTTACTGAAGCTTTCTTT. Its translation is CASIPRVFTEAFF.